Sequencing of this TCR beta chain was carried out in a study of tumor T cells in aggressive B-cell lymphoma. This CDR3 spans 16 amino acids. CDR1 and CDR2 from the germline V gene are GTSNPN and SVGIG (reference sequence). V lost 0 bases, J lost 8 bases, and 22 bases lay in between. Measured with immunoSEQ multiplex PCR; TCRdb has only the in-frame clones, and not every one. The sample contains about 4,200 clones, roughly nine tenths of which appear only once. This TCR was recovered from an adult with diffuse large B cell lymphoma. This chain uses TRBV30 with TRBJ1-2; D gene uncertain. Source material: tumor tissue. The CDR3 region is CAWSVFLGTEDRGYTF. The CDR3 DNA follows: TGTGCCTGGAGTGTATTTCTGGGCACGGAGGATCGGGGCTACACCTTC.